The sequence of this T cell receptor beta chain was determined in a study of CD8 T cells in ankylosing spondylitis. Comments on this clonotype: The antigen remains unidentified.

Study results and caveats: Blood from ankylosing spondylitis patients appeared to carry a characteristic roughly eight-variant TCR beta motif. Reports of some motif variants in reactive arthritis synovial fluid and blood predate this one. The authors reported significant enrichment of disease-linked clones in matched ankylosing spondylitis synovial fluid.

Each TCR beta library was made by quantitative 5'-RACE that incorporated molecular barcodes. TCRdb used MiXCR to reprocess the 5' RACE reads, holding one entry per CDR3 protein. In the table there are hundreds of thousands of distinct CDR3 sequences, approximately 20% of which are singletons. CDR1 is GTSNPN, CDR2 SVGIG, per germline (reference sequence). Trimming shortened V by 3 bases and J by 0 bases, and 17 bases separated the two germline ends. The length of the CDR3 is 16 residues. The chain combines TRBV30 with TRBJ2-5; D not resolved. The TCR originated in a male donor with ankylosing spondylitis or in good health (not recorded which). The sequencing input was blood, either unsorted or a sorted T cell fraction (not recorded which). CDR3 residues: CAWRGVGSANQETQYF. The CDR3 coding sequence is TGTGCCTGGAGGGGCGTGGGTTCGGCGAACCAAGAGACCCAGTACTTC.